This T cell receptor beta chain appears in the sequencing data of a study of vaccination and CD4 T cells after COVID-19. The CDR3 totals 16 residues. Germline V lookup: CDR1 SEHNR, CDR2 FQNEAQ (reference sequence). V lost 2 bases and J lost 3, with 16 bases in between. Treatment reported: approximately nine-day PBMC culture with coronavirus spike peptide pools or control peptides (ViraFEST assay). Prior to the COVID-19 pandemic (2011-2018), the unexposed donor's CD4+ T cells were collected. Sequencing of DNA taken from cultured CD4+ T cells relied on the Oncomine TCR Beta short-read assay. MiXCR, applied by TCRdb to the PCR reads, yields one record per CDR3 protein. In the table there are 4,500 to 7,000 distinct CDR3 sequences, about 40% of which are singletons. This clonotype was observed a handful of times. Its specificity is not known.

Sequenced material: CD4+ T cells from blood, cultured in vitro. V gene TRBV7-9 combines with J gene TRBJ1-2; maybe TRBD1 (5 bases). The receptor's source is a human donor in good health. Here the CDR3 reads CASSLLGVGDDYGYTF. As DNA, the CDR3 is TGTGCCAGCAGCTTACTCGGGGTAGGGGATGACTATGGCTACACCTTC.